The source of this TCR beta chain is a study of response to subunit inactivated influenza vaccine. Study-wide findings and caveats: The authors offered the suggestion that each seasonal influenza vaccination recruits few new T cells.

Germline V gene data show CDR1 as LGHDT and CDR2 as YNNKEL (reference sequence). The CDR3 totals 16 residues. Each CDR3 protein is one row after TCRdb ran MiXCR on the RT-PCR reads. Of about 800,000 distinct CDR3 sequences in the sample, 21% were seen once. Notes on this clonotype: What it binds is unknown. The junction departs from germline at one end; a sequencing error may be responsible.

The specimen comprised PBMCs from blood, sampled approximately 5 days after vaccination. This clonotype was obtained from a man between 45 and 60 years old who received an inactivated influenza vaccine. The chain joins TRBV3-1 to TRBJ1-6; maybe TRBD1 (6 bases). This CDR3 reads CASRQGRGANNSPLHF. CDR3 nucleotide sequence: TGTGCCAGCAGACAAGGAAGGGGGGCTAATAATTCACCCCTCCACTTT.